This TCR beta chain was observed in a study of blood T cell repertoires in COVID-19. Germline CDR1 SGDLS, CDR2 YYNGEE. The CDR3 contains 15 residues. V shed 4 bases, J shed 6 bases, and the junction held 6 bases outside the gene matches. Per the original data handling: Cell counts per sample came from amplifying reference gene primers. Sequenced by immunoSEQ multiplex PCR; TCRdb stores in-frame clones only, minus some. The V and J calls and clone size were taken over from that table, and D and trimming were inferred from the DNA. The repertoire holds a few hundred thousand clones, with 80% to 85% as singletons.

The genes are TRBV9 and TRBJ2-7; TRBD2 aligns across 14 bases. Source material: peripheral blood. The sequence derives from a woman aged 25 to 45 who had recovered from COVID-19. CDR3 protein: CASSPGGTSGSEQYF. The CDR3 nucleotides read TGTGCCAGCAGCCCCGGGGGGACTAGCGGGAGCGAGCAGTACTTC.